This note documents a single T cell receptor (beta chain) sequence. What this receptor recognizes is not known. No clone much larger than this one lies a single base away; base qualities are absent. CDR1 and CDR2 (SGHVS, FNYEAQ) derive from the germline V gene. The CDR3 numbers 17 residues from cysteine through phenylalanine. The entry retains the CDR3 DNA only, 51 bases that are in frame from base 1. The V end gives up 0 bases and the J end 4 bases, leaving 4 bases in the junction not matched to a gene. TCRbeta CDR3 regions were amplified from genomic DNA using the immunoSEQ Assay, a bias-controlled multiplex PCR. From the authors' description of their analysis: The number of nucleated cells in each sample was estimated by amplification of reference gene primers within the assay. Sequence reads were collapsed and filtered to measure the absolute abundance of every unique TCRbeta CDR3 rearrangement. For each sample, productive Simpson clonality was calculated as the square root of Simpson's diversity index over productive rearrangements. Held by TCRdb, this immuneACCESS table contains in-frame sequences only and omits some clones. Under half of the omission traces to an unresolved V gene where checked; the cause of the rest is unknown. The V and J calls and clone size come from that table; D and trimming were worked out from the DNA. The sample data list over 130,000 clones, and about 79% of these were observed just once. The top ten clones comprise 4.5% of the sample.

These data belong to a study of blood T cell repertoires in COVID-19 (dated by TCRdb to the early 2020s). Regarding the complete study: Samples from collaborators originated in the United States, Italy and Spain and spanned both the acute and convalescent phases of COVID-19. Deeply sampled blood TCRbeta repertoires from subjects exposed to, actively infected with, or recovered from COVID-19 were included in the dataset. The samples were drawn from two sources: the first 160 participants of the ongoing ImmuneRACE study, and 1,000 to 1,500 subjects contributed by 6 global collaborators. A de-identified subject ID, COVID-19 status, age in years and sex were almost always included in the sample metadata. A freely available public database, intended as a resource for researchers studying the immune response to SARS-CoV-2, is where the repertoires were released. Where available, HLA class I and class II types were taken from metadata supplied by the sample provider and were not determined by assay-based typing. The prospective study material was composed of cDNA or gDNA derived from T cells, B-cell-depleted T cells, or PBMCs.

Summary of the overall study and its limitations: Clinical and demographic metadata were provided uncurated, with the amount varying by source and participant.

The collaborating institutions used their own protocols to collect whole blood in K2EDTA tubes. Collaborator samples were shipped for TCRbeta analysis as frozen whole blood, isolated PBMCs, or DNA extracted from either sample type. Sequencing used peripheral blood. The sequence was obtained from an elderly woman with active or convalescent COVID-19. The chain couples TRBV7-6 to TRBJ2-7, and 15 junctional nucleotides match TRBD2. The CDR3: CASSLAAGLAGGYEQYF. The nucleotides are TGTGCCAGCAGCTTAGCCGCGGGACTAGCGGGGGGTTACGAGCAGTACTTC.